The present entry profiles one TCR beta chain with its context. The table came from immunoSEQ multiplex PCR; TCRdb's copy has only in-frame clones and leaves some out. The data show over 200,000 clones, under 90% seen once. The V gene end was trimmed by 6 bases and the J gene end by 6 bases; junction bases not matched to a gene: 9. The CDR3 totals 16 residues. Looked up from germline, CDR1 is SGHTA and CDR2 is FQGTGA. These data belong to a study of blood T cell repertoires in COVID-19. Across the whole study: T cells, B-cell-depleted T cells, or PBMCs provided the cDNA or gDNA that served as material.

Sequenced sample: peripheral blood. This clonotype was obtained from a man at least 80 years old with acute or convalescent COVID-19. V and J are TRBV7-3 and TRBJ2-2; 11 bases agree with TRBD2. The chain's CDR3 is CASRPLAGVVAGELFF. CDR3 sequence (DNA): TGTGCCAGCAGGCCACTAGCGGGAGTTGTCGCCGGGGAGCTGTTTTTT.